This T cell receptor beta chain is from a study of CD4+ T cells in melanoma. Here immunoSEQ multiplex PCR was the method, and the copy in TCRdb shows in-frame clones only, minus some. The sample holds roughly 52,000 clones, more than 60% seen once. V lost 3 bases and J lost 6, with 2 bases in between. Germline V gene data show CDR1 as SEHNR and CDR2 as FQNEAQ (reference sequence). This CDR3 region has 11 residues. V gene TRBV7-9 combines with J gene TRBJ2-2; D unresolved. The sequence derives from a human donor with melanoma. The source material was tumor tissue. CDR3 bases: TGTGCCAGCAGCTTTCCCGGGGAGCTGTTTTTT. This encodes CASSFPGELFF.